This entry concerns a single TCR beta chain. Its antigen is unknown. These data belong to a study of T cell responses to AZD1222 COVID-19 vaccine. Study-level findings and limits: Every sample of the repertoires postdated the peak T cell response. Regions 160-218 and 743-854 dominated among vaccine-associated CD4 TCRs spanning spike.

Clones were read by immunoSEQ multiplex PCR, and TCRdb kept only the in-frame ones, dropping some. This sample yields 90,000 to 120,000 clones, of which around nine tenths are seen a single time; approximately 15% belongs to the top ten. V lost 1 base, J lost 9 bases, and 13 bases lay in between. CDR1 is KGHSH, CDR2 LQKENI, per germline. The CDR3 has 14 amino acids. The TCR sequence derives from an adult in good health. V and J are TRBV18 and TRBJ2-1; a possible D gene is TRBD1 (8 bases). Sequencing was performed on peripheral blood, taken on day 0 of AZD1222 vaccination. This CDR3 reads CASSPHRGGSEQFF. The CDR3 nucleotides are TGTGCCAGCTCACCACACAGGGGGGGAAGTGAGCAGTTCTTC.